This T cell receptor (beta chain) was sequenced during a study of human T cells and chemical hapten exposure. V was trimmed by 5 bases and J by 7 bases, leaving 12 bases between them. CDR1 and CDR2 (germline): MDHEN, SYDVKM. This CDR3 has 12 residues. Described time point: patch test 3, about 24 weeks after DPC sensitization. The treatment was: therapeutic diphenylcyclopropenone sensitization with weekly scalp DPC. This clonotype appeared a single time. Each CDR3 protein gets one entry after TCRdb re-called the RACE reads with MiXCR. The sample contains some 110,000 distinct CDR3 sequences, less than 40% of which appear only once.

The receptor was isolated from a man aged 40-55 years with alopecia areata. Some clones in this sample may be carry-over from other donors' samples. Sequencing used whole blood, obtained in connection with sensitization to the hapten diphenylcyclopropenone (DPC). The chain couples TRBV28 to TRBJ2-7, with a tentative D call TRBD1 (5 bases). The CDR3 nucleotides are TGTGCCAGCAGTACAGGCTTGATAGAGCAGTACTTC. Translating gives CASSTGLIEQYF.